The 15 T cell receptor beta chains presented below share a single source sample, sequenced in a study of blood T cell repertoires in COVID-19. TCRdb's table, derived via immunoSEQ multiplex PCR, lists solely in-frame clones and lacks some. The sample includes approximately 160,000 clones, 75% to 85% seen only once; the top ten take roughly 6.8%. The sample comprised peripheral blood. Source of these receptors: a woman between 50 and 59 years old in a cohort sampled during active or convalescent COVID-19.

The chain has TRBV27 and TRBJ1-1; TRBD1 aligns across 8 bases. The CDR3 has 15 amino acids. Per the germline V gene, CDR1 is MNHEY and CDR2 is SMNVEV (reference sequence). Germline trimming cut 5 bases from V and 4 bases from J; bases unmatched to any gene: 9. The CDR3 sequence: CASSLTGEGSTEAFF. The CDR3 bases are TGTGCCAGCAGTCTGACAGGGGAAGGTAGCACTGAAGCTTTCTTT.

This clone is classed as medium-sized. The chain employs TRBV9 and TRBJ1-1; no clear D. V lost 10 bases and J 4 bases, leaving 11 bases between the germline ends. The germline V gene has CDR1 SGDLS and CDR2 YYNGEE. This CDR3 region has 11 residues. CDR3 loop: CAGSGVTEAFF. CDR3 nucleotides: TGTGCCGGCTCGGGTGTCACTGAAGCTTTCTTT.

This clone was seen a single time. The genes are TRBV12-5 and TRBJ1-5; TRBD1 might be the D (6 bases). Trimming took off 0 bases at V and 2 bases at J, with 14 bases between the two ends. The CDR3 loop spans 17 amino acids. Germline V lookup: CDR1 LGHNT, CDR2 FRNRAP. The CDR3: CASGLVLGGRGNQPQHF. CDR3 in DNA: TGTGCTAGTGGTTTGGTACTTGGGGGCCGGGGCAATCAGCCCCAGCATTTT.

The sample holds a few counts of this clone. The chain recombines TRBV13 with TRBJ2-3, with 11 positions matching TRBD1. V was clipped by 5 bases and J by 3 bases; unmatched bases: 10. Germline V gene lookup returns CDR1 PRHDT and CDR2 FYEKMQ (reference sequence). The CDR3 extends over 17 amino acids. CDR3 residues: CASSVRRTGGSTDTQYF. The CDR3 coding sequence is TGTGCCAGCAGCGTACGCAGGACAGGGGGCTCAACAGATACGCAGTATTTT.

This clone was observed once. J is TRBJ1-3 and V is TRBV7-9; 7 bases match TRBD1. With 5 bases clipped from V and 2 bases from J, the junction kept 6 bases outside the gene matches. In germline, CDR1 is SEHNR, CDR2 FQNEAQ (reference sequence). CDR3 size: 15 residues. DNA of the CDR3: TGTGCCAGCAGCACCGCAACAGGGGCTGGAAACACCATATATTTT. Its translation: CASSTATGAGNTIYF.

The chain combines TRBV11-1 with TRBJ2-1; 7 bases map to TRBD2. Looked up from germline, CDR1 is SGHAT and CDR2 is FQDESV (reference sequence). The CDR3 has 14 residues. J was trimmed by 6 bases and V by 5 bases; bases with no gene match: 7. The CDR3 is CASSVLTSRNEQFF. The CDR3 DNA reads TGTGCCAGCAGCGTCCTGACTAGCCGCAATGAGCAGTTCTTC. Using reference TRBV11-1 and TRBJ2-1 for the parts outside the CDR3, the full variable domain is EAEVAQSPRYKITEKSQAVAFWCDPISGHATLYWYRQILGQGPELLVQFQDESVVDDSQLPKDRFSAERLKGVDSTLKIQPAELGDSAMYLCASSVLTSRNEQFFGPGTRLTVL.

The chain recombines TRBV27 with TRBJ1-5; perhaps TRBD1 as D (6 bases). The CDR3 is made up of 16 amino acids. The ends were cut back, 5 bases at V and 2 bases at J, with 16 bases in the middle. Germline V lookup: CDR1 MNHEY, CDR2 SMNVEV (reference sequence). CDR3 loop: CASSPPGTPGNQPQHF. CDR3 coding DNA: TGTGCCAGCAGTCCGCCCGGGACACCGGGCAATCAGCCCCAGCATTTT.

The rearrangement links TRBV5-5 to TRBJ1-6; D not certain. Trimming removed 1 base at V and 0 bases at J, with 11 bases between. The CDR3 totals 17 residues. Germline values: CDR1 SGHKS, CDR2 YYEKEE (reference sequence). As DNA, the CDR3 is TGTGCCAGCAGCTTGCGGGTGCTTAGCTCCTATAATTCACCCCTCCACTTT. Translation gives CASSLRVLSSYNSPLHF.

This clone was detected only a few times. The V gene is TRBV4-3, the J gene TRBJ1-2, with D perhaps TRBD1 (6 bases). The CDR3 has 14 amino acids. CDR1 and CDR2 from the germline V gene are LGHNA and YSLEER. V lost 0 bases to trimming and J lost 5 bases, with 10 bases between them. The CDR3 sequence is CASSQETRGYGYTF. CDR3 sequence (DNA): TGCGCCAGCAGCCAAGAGACGAGGGGGTATGGCTACACCTTC.

V is TRBV7-8 and J is TRBJ2-1; D gene ambiguous. V lost 5 bases and J 0 bases, leaving 11 bases between the germline ends. The germline gives CDR1 SGHVS, CDR2 FQNEAQ. The CDR3 has 15 amino acids. CDR3 sequence: CASSRDLSSYNEQFF. In nucleotides, the CDR3 is TGTGCCAGCAGCCGAGACCTAAGCTCCTACAATGAGCAGTTCTTC.

This clone was picked up one time. The chain combines TRBV25-1 with TRBJ1-6; D is unresolved. The V end was cut by 2 bases, the J end by 7 bases, with 9 bases between. The germline V gene encodes CDR1 MGHDK and CDR2 SYGVNS. The CDR3 sequence is 14 residues long. The DNA for the CDR3 is TGTGCCAGCAGTGAAACCGCAGTCAATTCACCCCTCCACTTT. The encoded protein is CASSETAVNSPLHF. Using reference TRBV25-1 and TRBJ1-6 for the parts outside the CDR3, the full variable domain is EADIYQTPRYLVIGTGKKITLECSQTMGHDKMYWYQQDPGMELHLIHYSYGVNSTEKGDLSSESTVSRIRTEHFPLTLESARPSHTSQYLCASSETAVNSPLHFGNGTRLTVT.

This chain links TRBV7-8 with TRBJ1-3; D not certain. This CDR3 is built from 16 residues. The germline gives CDR1 SGHVS, CDR2 FQNEAQ. The V gene lost 5 bases and the J gene lost 0 bases, with 14 bases spanning the gap. DNA of the CDR3: TGTGCCAGCAGCCCCAGGCAGGTGACCTCTGGAAACACCATATATTTT. Its protein is CASSPRQVTSGNTIYF.

CDR3 protein: CASIQRGTDTEAFF. The DNA of the CDR3 is TGTGCCAGCATTCAAAGGGGCACGGACACTGAAGCTTTCTTT. V is TRBV11-2 and J is TRBJ1-1; possible D gene TRBD1, 5 bases. Germline-derived CDR1 and CDR2 are SGHAT and FQNNGV. The CDR3 has 14 amino acids. V was shortened by 7 bases and J by 3 bases, with 15 bases between the two germline ends.

The V and J genes are TRBV2 and TRBJ1-1; D remains ambiguous. Germline V gene data show CDR1 as SNHLY and CDR2 as FYNNEI. V lost 0 bases and J lost 7, with 6 bases in between. This CDR3 contains 12 residues. CDR3 region: CASSEARFEAFF. CDR3 coding DNA: TGTGCCAGCAGTGAAGCGCGGTTTGAAGCTTTCTTT.

This chain links TRBV3-1 (or the pseudogene TRBV3-2) with TRBJ2-5; 7 bases line up with TRBD1. The germline V gene encodes CDR1 LGHDT and CDR2 YNNKEL (reference sequence). The CDR3 is made up of 15 amino acids. After removal of 2 bases from V and 4 bases from J, the junction contained 7 bases not matched to a gene. CDR3 protein: CASSQNRGHGETQYF. CDR3 nucleotide sequence: TGTGCCAGCAGCCAAAACAGGGGCCACGGAGAGACCCAGTACTTC.